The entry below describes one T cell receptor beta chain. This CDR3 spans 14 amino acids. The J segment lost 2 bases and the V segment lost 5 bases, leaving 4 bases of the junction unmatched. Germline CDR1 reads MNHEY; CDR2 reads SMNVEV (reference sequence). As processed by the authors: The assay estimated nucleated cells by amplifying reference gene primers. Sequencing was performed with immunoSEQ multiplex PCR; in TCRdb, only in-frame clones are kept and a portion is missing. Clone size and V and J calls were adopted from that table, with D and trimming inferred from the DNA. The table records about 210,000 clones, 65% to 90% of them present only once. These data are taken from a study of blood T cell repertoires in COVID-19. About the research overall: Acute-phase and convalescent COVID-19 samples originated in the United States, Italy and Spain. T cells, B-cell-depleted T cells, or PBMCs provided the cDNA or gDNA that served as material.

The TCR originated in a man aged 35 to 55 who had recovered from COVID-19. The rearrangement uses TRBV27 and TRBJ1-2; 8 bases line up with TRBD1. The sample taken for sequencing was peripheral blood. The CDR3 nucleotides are TGTGCCAGCAGTGAGGCAGGGGGCAACTATGGCTACACCTTC. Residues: CASSEAGGNYGYTF.